This record looks at one TCR beta chain sequence and its context. These data come from a study of blood T cell repertoires in COVID-19. Study-wide context: Samples taken during acute and convalescent COVID-19 were collected in the United States, Italy and Spain. The cDNA or gDNA used as material had been derived from T cells, B-cell-depleted T cells, or PBMCs.

Per the germline V gene, CDR1 is SGHAT and CDR2 is FQNNGV. V trimming: 1 base; J trimming: 6 bases; junction bases outside the gene matches: 6. This CDR3 is 15 amino acids long. The authors' processing: For nucleated cells, counts were estimated from reference gene primer amplification. Here immunoSEQ multiplex PCR was the method, and the copy in TCRdb shows in-frame clones only, minus some. The V and J calls and clone size were taken over from that table, and D and trimming were inferred from the DNA. The sample carries under 60,000 clones, 70% to 90% recorded once. V usage is TRBV11-2 and J usage is TRBJ1-2; 9 bases map to TRBD1. This clonotype was sampled from a human donor in a cohort sampled during active COVID-19. Input material: peripheral blood. The CDR3 DNA reads TGTGCCAGCAGCTTAGGTGGGACAGGGTGGAATGGCTACACCTTC. Translating gives CASSLGGTGWNGYTF.